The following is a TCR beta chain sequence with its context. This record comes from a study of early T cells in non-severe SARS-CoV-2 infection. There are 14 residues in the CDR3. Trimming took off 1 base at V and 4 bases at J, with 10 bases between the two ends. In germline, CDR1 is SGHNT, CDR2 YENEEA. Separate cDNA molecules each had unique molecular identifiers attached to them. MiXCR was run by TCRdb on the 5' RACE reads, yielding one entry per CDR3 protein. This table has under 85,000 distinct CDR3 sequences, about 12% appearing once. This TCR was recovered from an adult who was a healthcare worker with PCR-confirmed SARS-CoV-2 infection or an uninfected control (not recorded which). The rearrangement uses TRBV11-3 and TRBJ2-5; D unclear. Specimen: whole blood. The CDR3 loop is CASSLVVGRETQYF. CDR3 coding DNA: TGTGCCAGCAGCTTAGTTGTCGGACGAGAGACCCAGTACTTC.